The rows below give T cell receptor beta chains drawn from one sample of a study of cytomegalovirus exposure and HLA in healthy donors. The data were produced by immunoSEQ multiplex PCR, yet TCRdb's version contains in-frame clones alone and is incomplete. The table includes 120,000 to 150,000 clones, around three quarters detected once. The material sequenced was PBMCs. The receptors here all came from a man between 35 and 55 years old in good health and CMV-seropositive. The CDR3 runs from the conserved cysteine through the conserved F or W. D genes are given only for firm matches. Size is omitted from some rows. Given values are once, few, many or a class for expanded clones.

V	size	D	J	CDR3	DNA
TRBV7-2	-	-	TRBJ1-1	CASSLYGTTPEAFF	TGTGCCAGCAGCCTATACGGGACAACGCCTGAAGCTTTCTTT
TRBV6-5	-	TRBD1	TRBJ2-7	CAIARDRGFYEQYF	TGTGCCATCGCCCGGGACAGGGGGTTCTACGAGCAGTACTTC
TRBV28	-	-	TRBJ2-5	CASTLQETQYF	TGTGCCAGCACCCTCCAAGAGACCCAGTACTTC
TRBV6-5	-	TRBD2	TRBJ2-3	CASSYASGSPDTQYF	TGTGCCAGCAGTTACGCTAGCGGGAGCCCAGATACGCAGTATTTT
TRBV28	once	-	TRBJ1-5	CASSRMAGIGQPQHF	TGTGCCAGCAGTCGTATGGCAGGGATTGGTCAGCCCCAGCATTTT
TRBV7-2	few	-	TRBJ2-7	CASSFYVSRNYEQYF	TGTGCCAGCAGCTTTTATGTTTCGCGGAACTACGAGCAGTACTTC
TRBV5-4	-	TRBD2	TRBJ2-7	CASSLAGLAGGPSSYEQYF	TGTGCCAGCAGCTTGGCGGGACTAGCGGGAGGTCCCAGCTCCTACGAGCAGTACTTC
TRBV18	-	-	TRBJ2-1	CASSTLDRWSYNEQFF	TGTGCCAGCTCCACCTTAGACAGGTGGTCCTACAATGAGCAGTTCTTC
TRBV7-9	-	-	TRBJ1-1	CASSLSGTMNTEAFF	TGTGCCAGCAGCTTATCTGGCACCATGAACACTGAAGCTTTCTTT
TRBV11-2	once	-	TRBJ2-5	CASSPNGGSETQYF	TGTGCCAGCAGCCCAAATGGGGGGAGTGAGACCCAGTACTTC
TRBV11-2	-	-	TRBJ1-2	CASAFEGVVNYGYTF	TGTGCCAGCGCTTTTGAGGGGGTGGTGAACTATGGCTACACCTTC
TRBV28	-	-	TRBJ2-5	CASSRTVETQYF	TGTGCCAGCAGCAGGACTGTGGAGACCCAGTACTTC
TRBV6-5	once	TRBD2	TRBJ2-7	CASSYTSGSFYEQYF	TGTGCCAGCAGCTATACTAGCGGGAGTTTCTACGAGCAGTACTTC